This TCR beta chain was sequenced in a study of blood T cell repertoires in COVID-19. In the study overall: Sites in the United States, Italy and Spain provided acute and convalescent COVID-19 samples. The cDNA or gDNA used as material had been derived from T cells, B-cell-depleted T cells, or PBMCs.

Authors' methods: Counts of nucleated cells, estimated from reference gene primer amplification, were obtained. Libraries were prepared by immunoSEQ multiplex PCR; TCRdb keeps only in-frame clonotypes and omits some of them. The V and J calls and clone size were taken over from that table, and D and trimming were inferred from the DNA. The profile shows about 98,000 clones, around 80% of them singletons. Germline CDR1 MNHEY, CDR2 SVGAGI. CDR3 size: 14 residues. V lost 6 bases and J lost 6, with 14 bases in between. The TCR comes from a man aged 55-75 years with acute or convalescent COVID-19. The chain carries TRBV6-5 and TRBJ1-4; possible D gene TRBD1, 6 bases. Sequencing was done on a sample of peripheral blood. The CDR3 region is CASRMGNRDEKLFF. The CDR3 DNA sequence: TGTGCCAGCAGGATGGGGAACAGGGATGAAAAACTGTTTTTT.